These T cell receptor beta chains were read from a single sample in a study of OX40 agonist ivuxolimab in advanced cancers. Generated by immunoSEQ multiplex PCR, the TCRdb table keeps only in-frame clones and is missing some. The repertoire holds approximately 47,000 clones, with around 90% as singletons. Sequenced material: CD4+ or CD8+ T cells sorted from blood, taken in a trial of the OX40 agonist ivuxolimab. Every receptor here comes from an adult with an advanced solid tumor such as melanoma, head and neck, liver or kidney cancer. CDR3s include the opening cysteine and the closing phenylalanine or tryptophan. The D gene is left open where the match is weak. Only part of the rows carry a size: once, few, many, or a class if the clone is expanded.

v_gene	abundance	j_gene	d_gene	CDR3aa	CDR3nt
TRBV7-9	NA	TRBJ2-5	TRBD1	CASSRSNLGQGGETQYF	TGTGCCAGCAGCCGAAGCAACCTAGGACAGGGGGGAGAGACCCAGTACTTC
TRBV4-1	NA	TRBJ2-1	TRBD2	CASSQESSGSSYNEQFF	TGCGCCAGCAGCCAAGAGTCTAGCGGGAGCTCCTACAATGAGCAGTTCTTC
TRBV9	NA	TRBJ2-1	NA	CASNGNEQFF	TGTGCCAGCAACGGGAATGAGCAGTTCTTC
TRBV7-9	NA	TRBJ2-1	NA	CASSFRPTIEQFF	TGTGCCAGCAGCTTTAGACCAACAATTGAGCAGTTCTTC
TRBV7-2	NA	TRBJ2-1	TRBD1	CASSPGTGIVNEQFF	TGTGCCAGCAGCCCCGGGACAGGGATTGTAAATGAGCAGTTCTTC
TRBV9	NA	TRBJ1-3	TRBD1	CASSETGADRGNTIYF	TGTGCCAGCAGCGAGACAGGGGCAGATCGCGGAAACACCATATATTTT
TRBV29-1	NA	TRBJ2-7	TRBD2	CSVEQGLAGDEQYF	TGCAGCGTTGAACAAGGACTAGCGGGGGACGAGCAGTACTTC
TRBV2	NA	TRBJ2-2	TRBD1	CASSVKQGGSTGELFF	TGTGCCAGCAGTGTAAAACAGGGGGGCAGCACCGGGGAGCTGTTTTTT
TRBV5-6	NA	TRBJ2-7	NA	CASSAPGHLEYEQYF	TGTGCCAGCAGCGCACCGGGACACCTAGAGTACGAGCAGTACTTC
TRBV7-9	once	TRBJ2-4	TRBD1	CASSLGGTGGNIQYF	TGTGCCAGCAGCTTAGGGGGGACAGGTGGGAACATTCAGTACTTC
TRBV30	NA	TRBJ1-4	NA	CAWSQRDRQEKLFF	TGTGCCTGGAGTCAAAGGGACCGCCAAGAAAAACTGTTTTTT
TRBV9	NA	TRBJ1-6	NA	CASSVVPESSYNSPLHF	TGTGCCAGCAGCGTAGTCCCAGAGAGCTCCTATAATTCACCCCTCCACTTT
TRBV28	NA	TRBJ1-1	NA	CASSLDGEAFF	TGTGCCAGCAGTTTAGACGGGGAAGCTTTCTTT
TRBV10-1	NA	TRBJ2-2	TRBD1	CASSVGQGSTGELFF	TGCGCCAGCAGTGTGGGACAGGGGAGCACCGGGGAGCTGTTTTTT
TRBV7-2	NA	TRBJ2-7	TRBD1	CASSFSTGEDYEQYF	TGTGCCAGCAGCTTCTCAACAGGGGAAGATTACGAGCAGTACTTC
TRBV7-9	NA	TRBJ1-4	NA	CASSLQGPNEKLFF	TGTGCCAGCAGCCTACAGGGACCTAATGAAAAACTGTTTTTT
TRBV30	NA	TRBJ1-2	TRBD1	CAWSHTGGYGAGYTF	TGTGCCTGGAGCCATACAGGGGGATACGGCGCGGGCTACACCTTC
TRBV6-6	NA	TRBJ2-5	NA	CASSWKGSQETQYF	TGTGCCAGCAGTTGGAAGGGGAGCCAAGAGACCCAGTACTTC
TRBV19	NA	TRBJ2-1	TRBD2	CASSIGGGSYNEQFF	TGTGCCAGTAGTATAGGCGGGGGGTCCTACAATGAGCAGTTCTTC
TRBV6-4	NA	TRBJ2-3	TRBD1	CASSDSRAGGADTQYF	TGTGCCAGCAGTGACTCGAGGGCAGGGGGCGCAGATACGCAGTATTTT
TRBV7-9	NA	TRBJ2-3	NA	CASSLGTDTQYF	TGTGCCAGCAGCTTAGGCACAGATACGCAGTATTTT
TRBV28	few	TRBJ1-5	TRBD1	CASSFGTGSSNQPQHF	TGTGCCAGCAGTTTCGGGACAGGGAGTAGCAATCAGCCCCAGCATTTT
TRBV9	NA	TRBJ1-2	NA	CASSVEHFYGYTF	TGTGCCAGCAGCGTAGAGCACTTCTATGGCTACACCTTC
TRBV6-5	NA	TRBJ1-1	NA	CASSYSRGNTEAFF	TGTGCCAGCAGTTACTCTAGGGGCAACACTGAAGCTTTCTTT
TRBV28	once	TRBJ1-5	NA	CASSFLGIYQPQHF	TGTGCCAGCAGTTTTTTAGGGATCTATCAGCCCCAGCATTTT
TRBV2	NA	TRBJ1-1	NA	CASSDWSYTEAFF	TGTGCCAGCAGTGATTGGAGCTACACTGAAGCTTTCTTT
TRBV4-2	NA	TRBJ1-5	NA	CASSQELGANQPQHF	TGTGCCAGCAGCCAAGAACTCGGGGCCAATCAGCCCCAGCATTTT
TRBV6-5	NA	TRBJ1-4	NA	CASSLRPNSGLFF	TGTGCCAGCAGTTTAAGGCCGAATTCTGGGCTGTTTTTT
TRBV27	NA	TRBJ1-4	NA	CASSPQGSEKLFF	TGTGCCAGCAGTCCCCAGGGATCGGAAAAACTGTTTTTT
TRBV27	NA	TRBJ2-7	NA	CASGLSGPYEQYF	TGTGCCAGCGGCTTATCAGGGCCCTACGAGCAGTACTTC
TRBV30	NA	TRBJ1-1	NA	CAWNMNSLTEAFF	TGTGCCTGGAATATGAACAGTTTAACTGAAGCTTTCTTT
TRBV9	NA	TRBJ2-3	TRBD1	CASSVVPGGTTDTQYF	TGTGCCAGCAGCGTAGTTCCAGGGGGCACCACAGATACGCAGTATTTT
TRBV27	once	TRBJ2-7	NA	CASSLSRDGYEQYF	TGTGCCAGCAGTTTATCCAGGGATGGTTACGAGCAGTACTTC